This T cell receptor (beta chain) was captured in a study of regulatory T cells in long-lasting Graves disease. Study at large: New Graves' disease cases had less than 3 months of antithyroid drugs.

For TCR beta, libraries came from iRepertoire HTBI primers and Arm-PCR of CDR3 regions. TCRdb re-called the multiplex PCR reads with MiXCR, one entry per CDR3 protein. The sample holds more than 300,000 distinct CDR3 sequences, about 16% seen once. This CDR3 contains 16 residues. Germline loops: CDR1 LGHDT, CDR2 YNNKEL (reference sequence). With 1 base clipped from V and 2 bases from J, the junction kept 6 bases outside the gene matches. The time point is: newly diagnosed GD, antithyroid drugs for less than 3 months. Construction of the TCR library relied on RNA isolated from PBMCs. This clonotype occurred many times.

The source of this sequence is a female donor with Graves disease. The chain recombines TRBV3-1 with TRBJ2-5; the match to TRBD1 covers 8 bases. The sample was peripheral blood mononuclear cells (PBMCs), taken at new diagnosis, from a patient treated with antithyroid drugs. CDR3 residues: CASSQGVTGAQETQYF. In nucleotides, the CDR3 is TGTGCCAGCAGCCAAGGAGTGACAGGGGCACAAGAGACCCAGTACTTC.